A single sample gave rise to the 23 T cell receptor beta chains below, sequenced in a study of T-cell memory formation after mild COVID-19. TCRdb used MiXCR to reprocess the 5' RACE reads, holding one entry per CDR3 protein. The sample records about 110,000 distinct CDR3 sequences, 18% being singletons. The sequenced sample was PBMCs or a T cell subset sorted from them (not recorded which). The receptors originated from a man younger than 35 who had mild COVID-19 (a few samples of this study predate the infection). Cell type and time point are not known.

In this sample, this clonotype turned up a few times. In DNA, the CDR3 is TGTGCCAGCAGTTTAGTCAGGGCTGCTGGGGAGACCCAGTACTTC. Translated: CASSLVRAAGETQYF. The chain is built from TRBV28 and TRBJ2-5; maybe TRBD1 (5 bases). Germline CDR1 and CDR2: MDHEN and SYDVKM. The CDR3 extends over 15 amino acids. V was clipped by 2 bases and J by 5 bases, with 15 bases between them.

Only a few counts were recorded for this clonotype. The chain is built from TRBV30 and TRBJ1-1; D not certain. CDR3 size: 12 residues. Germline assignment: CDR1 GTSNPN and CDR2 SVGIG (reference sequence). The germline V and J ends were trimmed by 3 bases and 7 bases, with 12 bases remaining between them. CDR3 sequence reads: CAWRSTGIEAFF. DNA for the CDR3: TGTGCCTGGAGATCGACTGGTATTGAAGCTTTCTTT. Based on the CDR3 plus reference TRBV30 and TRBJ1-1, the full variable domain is SQTIHQWPATLVQPVGSPLSLECTVEGTSNPNLYWYRQAAGRGLQLLFYSVGIGQISSEVPQNLSASRPQDRQFILSSKKLLLSDSGFYLCAWRSTGIEAFFGQGTRLTVV.

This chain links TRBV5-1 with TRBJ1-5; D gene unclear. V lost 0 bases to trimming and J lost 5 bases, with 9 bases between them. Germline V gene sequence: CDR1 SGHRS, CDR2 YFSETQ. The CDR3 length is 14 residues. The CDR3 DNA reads TGCGCCAGCAGCTTGGGGCCAGACTATCAGCCCCAGCATTTT. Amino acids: CASSLGPDYQPQHF.

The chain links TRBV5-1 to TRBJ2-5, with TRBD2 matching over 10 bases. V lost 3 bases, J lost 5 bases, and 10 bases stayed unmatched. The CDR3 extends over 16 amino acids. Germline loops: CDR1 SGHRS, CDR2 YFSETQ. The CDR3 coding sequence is TGCGCCAGCAGCTGGGCTACAGCGGGGGGGCCGGAGACCCAGTACTTC. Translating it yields CASSWATAGGPETQYF.

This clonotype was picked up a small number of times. The CDR3 DNA reads TGTGCCAGCAGTTACAGTTCTGACGGAAGTCTAGATCATTTT. Protein sequence: CASSYSSDGSLDHF. V is TRBV6-6 and J is TRBJ1-5, with D unclear. The CDR3 spans 14 residues. With 2 bases removed from V and 16 bases from J, the gap between germline ends came to 21 bases. Germline assignment: CDR1 MNHNY and CDR2 SVGAGI (reference sequence).

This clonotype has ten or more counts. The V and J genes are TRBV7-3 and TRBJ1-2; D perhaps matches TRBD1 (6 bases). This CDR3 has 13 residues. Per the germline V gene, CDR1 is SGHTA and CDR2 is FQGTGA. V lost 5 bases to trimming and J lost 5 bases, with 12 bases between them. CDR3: CASSLQGGYGYTF. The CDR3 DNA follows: TGTGCCAGCAGCCTACAGGGAGGGTATGGCTACACCTTC.

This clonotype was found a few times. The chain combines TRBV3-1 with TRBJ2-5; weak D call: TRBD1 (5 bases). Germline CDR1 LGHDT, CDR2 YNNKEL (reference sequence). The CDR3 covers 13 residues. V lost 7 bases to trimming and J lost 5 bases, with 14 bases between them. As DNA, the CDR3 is TGTGCCAGCACTGTTGGGGCGTTGGAGACCCAGTACTTC. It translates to CASTVGALETQYF.

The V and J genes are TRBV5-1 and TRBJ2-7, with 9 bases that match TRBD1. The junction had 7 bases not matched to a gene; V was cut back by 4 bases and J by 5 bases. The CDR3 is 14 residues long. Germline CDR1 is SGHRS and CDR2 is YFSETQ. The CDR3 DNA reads TGCGCCAGCAGCCCGAGGACAGGGGAAGACGAGCAGTACGTC. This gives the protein CASSPRTGEDEQYV.

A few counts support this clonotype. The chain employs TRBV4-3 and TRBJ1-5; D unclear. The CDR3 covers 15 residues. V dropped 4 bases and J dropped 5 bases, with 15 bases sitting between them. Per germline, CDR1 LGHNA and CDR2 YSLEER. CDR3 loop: CASSPSSLVDQPQHF. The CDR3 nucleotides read TGCGCCAGCAGCCCTTCTTCCTTGGTGGATCAGCCCCAGCATTTT.

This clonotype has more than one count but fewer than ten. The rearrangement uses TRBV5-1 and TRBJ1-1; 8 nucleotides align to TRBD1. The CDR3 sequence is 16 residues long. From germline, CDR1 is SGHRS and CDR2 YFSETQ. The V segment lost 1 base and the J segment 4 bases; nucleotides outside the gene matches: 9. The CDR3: CASSLRVGQGGTEAFF. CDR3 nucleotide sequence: TGCGCCAGCAGCTTGCGGGTAGGACAGGGAGGCACTGAAGCTTTCTTT. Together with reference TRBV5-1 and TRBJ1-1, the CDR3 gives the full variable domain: KAGVTQTPRYLIKTRGQQVTLSCSPISGHRSVSWYQQTPGQGLQFLFEYFSETQRNKGNFPGRFSGRQFSNSRSEMNVSTLELGDSALYLCASSLRVGQGGTEAFFGQGTRLTVV.

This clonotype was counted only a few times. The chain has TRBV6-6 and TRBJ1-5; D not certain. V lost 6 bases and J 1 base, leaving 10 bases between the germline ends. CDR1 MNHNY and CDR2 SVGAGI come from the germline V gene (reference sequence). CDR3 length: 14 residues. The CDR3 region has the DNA TGTGCCAGCAGGGAAGGTGTAAGCAATCAGCCCCAGCATTTT. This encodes CASREGVSNQPQHF.

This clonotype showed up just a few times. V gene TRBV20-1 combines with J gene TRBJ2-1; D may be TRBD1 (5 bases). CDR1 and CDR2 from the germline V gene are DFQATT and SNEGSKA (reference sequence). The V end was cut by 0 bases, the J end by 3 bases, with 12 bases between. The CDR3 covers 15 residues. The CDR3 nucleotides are TGCAGTGCTAGAGATCGGGTTAGGGGCTACAATGAGCAGTTCTTC. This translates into CSARDRVRGYNEQFF.

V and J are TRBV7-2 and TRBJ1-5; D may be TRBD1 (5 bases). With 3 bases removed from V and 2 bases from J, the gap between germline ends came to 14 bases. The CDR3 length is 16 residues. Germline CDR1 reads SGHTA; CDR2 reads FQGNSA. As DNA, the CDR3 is TGTGCCAGCAGCTTGGAGCTGGGGGGTCGCAATCAGCCCCAGCATTTT. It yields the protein CASSLELGGRNQPQHF.

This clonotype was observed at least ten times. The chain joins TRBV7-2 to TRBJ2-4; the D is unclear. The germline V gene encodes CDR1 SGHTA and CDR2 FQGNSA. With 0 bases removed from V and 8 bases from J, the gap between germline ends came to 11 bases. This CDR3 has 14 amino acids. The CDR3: CASSLAGPRDIQYF. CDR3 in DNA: TGTGCCAGCAGCTTAGCAGGCCCTCGGGACATTCAGTACTTC.

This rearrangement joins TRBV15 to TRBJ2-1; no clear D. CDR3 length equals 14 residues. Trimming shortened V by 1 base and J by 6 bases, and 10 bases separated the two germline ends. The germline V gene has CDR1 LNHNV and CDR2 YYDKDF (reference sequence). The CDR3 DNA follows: TGTGCCACCAGCAGAGTTATGCCGGGCAATGAGCAGTTCTTC. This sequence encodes CATSRVMPGNEQFF.

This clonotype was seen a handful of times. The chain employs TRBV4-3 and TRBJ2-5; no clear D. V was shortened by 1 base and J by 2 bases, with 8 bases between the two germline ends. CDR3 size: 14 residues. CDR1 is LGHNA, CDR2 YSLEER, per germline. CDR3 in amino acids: CASSQGHRQETQYF. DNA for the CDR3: TGCGCCAGCAGCCAAGGTCACAGACAAGAGACCCAGTACTTC.

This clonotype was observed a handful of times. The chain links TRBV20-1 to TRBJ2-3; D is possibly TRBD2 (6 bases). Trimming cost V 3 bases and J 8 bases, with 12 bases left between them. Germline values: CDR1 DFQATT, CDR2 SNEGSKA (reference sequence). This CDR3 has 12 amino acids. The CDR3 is CSASVEGITQYF. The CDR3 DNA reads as TGCAGTGCTAGCGTGGAGGGGATTACGCAGTATTTT.

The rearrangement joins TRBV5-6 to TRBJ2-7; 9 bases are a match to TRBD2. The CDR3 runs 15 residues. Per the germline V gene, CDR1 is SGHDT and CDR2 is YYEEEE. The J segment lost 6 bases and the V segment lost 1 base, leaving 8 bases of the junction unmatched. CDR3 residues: CASSLLAGGPSEQYV. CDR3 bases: TGTGCCAGCAGCTTGCTGGCGGGGGGGCCATCCGAGCAGTACGTC.

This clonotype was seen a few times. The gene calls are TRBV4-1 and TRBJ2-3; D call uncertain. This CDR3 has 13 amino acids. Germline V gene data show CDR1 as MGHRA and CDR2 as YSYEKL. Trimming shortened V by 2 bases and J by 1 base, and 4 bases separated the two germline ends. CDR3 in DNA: TGCGCCAGCAGCCAACCGGGCACAGATACGCAGTATTTT. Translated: CASSQPGTDTQYF.

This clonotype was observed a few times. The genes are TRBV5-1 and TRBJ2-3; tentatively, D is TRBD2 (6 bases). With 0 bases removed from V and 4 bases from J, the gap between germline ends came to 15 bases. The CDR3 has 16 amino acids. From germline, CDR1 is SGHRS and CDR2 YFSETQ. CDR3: CASSLAMRGQPDTQYF. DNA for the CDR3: TGCGCCAGCAGCTTGGCGATGCGGGGCCAGCCAGATACGCAGTATTTT.

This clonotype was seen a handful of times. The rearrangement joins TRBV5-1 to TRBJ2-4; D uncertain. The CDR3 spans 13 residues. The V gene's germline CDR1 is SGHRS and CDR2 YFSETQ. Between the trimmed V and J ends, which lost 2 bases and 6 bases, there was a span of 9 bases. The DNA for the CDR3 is TGCGCCAGCAGCTTAAACGACGGAAACATTCAGTACTTC. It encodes CASSLNDGNIQYF.

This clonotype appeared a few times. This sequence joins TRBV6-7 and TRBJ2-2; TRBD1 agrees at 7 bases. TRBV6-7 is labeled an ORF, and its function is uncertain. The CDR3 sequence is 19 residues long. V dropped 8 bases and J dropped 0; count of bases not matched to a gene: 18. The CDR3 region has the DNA TGTGCCAGCGTGTCACGGTTAAAAAGGGACAGCCCGAACACCGGGGAGCTGTTTTTT. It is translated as CASVSRLKRDSPNTGELFF.

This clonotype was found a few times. CDR3 in DNA: TGTGCCACCAGTGGTTCAAAGACTAGCGCGGGCACCGGGGAGCTGTTTTTT. Protein sequence: CATSGSKTSAGTGELFF. The V gene is TRBV24-1, the J gene TRBJ2-2, with 8 bases matching TRBD2. The trim removed 5 bases at V and 4 bases at J, leaving 11 bases unmatched. The CDR3 spans 17 residues. CDR1 and CDR2 from the germline V gene are KGHDR and SFDVKD.